This T cell receptor (beta chain) was sequenced in a study of post-analysis software for immune sequencing data. The wider study: As for disease course, relapsing-remitting, secondary progressive and progressive-relapsing multiple sclerosis were all included.

In regard to this clonotype: No antigen is known for it.

Incorporated into the TCR beta cDNA libraries were unique molecular identifiers, which served to reduce PCR and sequencing biases. It was from about 0.94 to 9.7 million T cells that some 470,000 cDNA molecules came. In TCRdb, the PCR reads were re-called with MiXCR into one record per CDR3 protein. The sample contains 750,000 to 950,000 distinct CDR3 sequences, roughly 50% of which appear only once. Germline values: CDR1 LNHDA, CDR2 SQIVND (reference sequence). Germline trimming cut 7 bases from V and 0 bases from J; bases unmatched to any gene: 12. This CDR3 is 18 amino acids long. Overall study findings and caveats: Patients had higher frequencies than controls of about five TRBV segments, including TRBV5-6, TRBV5-1 and TRBV20-1. Compared against controls, patients with multiple sclerosis displayed significantly lower normalized Chao1 diversity.

The rearrangement joins TRBV19 to TRBJ1-4, with 9 bases fitting TRBD1. The TCR comes from a girl aged 10 to 17 with multiple sclerosis. The specimen sequenced was blood. CDR3 sequence reads: CASIRPLRDRATNEKLFF. For the CDR3, the DNA is TGTGCCAGTATCCGACCTCTCCGGGACAGGGCAACTAATGAAAAACTGTTTTTT.